This T cell receptor (beta chain) was sequenced in a study of technical replicates of blood from a handful of donors. Libraries were prepared by immunoSEQ multiplex PCR; TCRdb keeps only in-frame clonotypes and omits some of them. The table includes some 64,000 clones, approximately 97% detected once. The V and J ends lost 1 base and 8 bases respectively, with 11 bases between them. The germline V gene has CDR1 SEHNR and CDR2 FQNEAQ (reference sequence). There are 14 residues in the CDR3. The sequenced material came from T cells isolated from PBMCs. This sequence was found in a human donor in good health. This chain links TRBV7-9 with TRBJ1-4; no clear D. The CDR3: CASSLGGRLEKLFF. CDR3 nucleotide sequence: TGTGCCAGCAGCTTAGGAGGGCGCCTAGAAAAACTGTTTTTT.